This entry lists 12 T cell receptor beta chains sequenced from one sample in a study of blood T cell repertoires in COVID-19. Assay: immunoSEQ multiplex PCR; the TCRdb copy retains only in-frame clones and omits some. The table records about 130,000 clones, around 85% of them present only once. Sequenced sample: peripheral blood. The receptors come from a human donor in a cohort sampled during active COVID-19.

The V call is TRBV7-2, the J call TRBJ2-3; D gene unclear. V was cut by 0 bases and J by 0 bases, with 7 bases left in between. Germline CDR1 and CDR2: SGHTA and FQGNSA. The CDR3 is 15 residues long. CDR3 protein: CASSLAGSSTDTQYF. The DNA of the CDR3 is TGTGCCAGCAGCTTAGCGGGCTCTAGCACAGATACGCAGTATTTT.

This chain links TRBV24-1 with TRBJ2-3; 13 nucleotides line up with TRBD2. CDR3 length: 18 residues. V lost 2 bases to trimming and J lost 0 bases; unmatched junction nucleotides: 4. CDR1 and CDR2 from the germline V gene are KGHDR and SFDVKD. The CDR3 DNA follows: TGTGCCACCAGTGATTCAGGACTAGCGGGGGAAAGCACAGATACGCAGTATTTT. Protein sequence: CATSDSGLAGESTDTQYF.

The V and J genes are TRBV11-3 and TRBJ2-5, with 8 bases that match TRBD2. The CDR3 spans 15 residues. Germline-derived CDR1 and CDR2 are SGHNT and YENEEA. V dropped 5 bases and J dropped 5; count of bases not matched to a gene: 10. The CDR3, as DNA: TGTGCCAGCAGCAACGGGGGAGCGGGGGCTGAGACCCAGTACTTC. Translation gives CASSNGGAGAETQYF.

This chain joins TRBV6-6 and TRBJ2-3, with a tentative D call TRBD2 (6 bases). The CDR3 runs to 14 residues. Trimming removed 8 bases from V and 0 bases from J, with 12 bases in between. Germline-derived CDR1 and CDR2 are MNHNY and SVGAGI (reference sequence). This CDR3 reads CASYKGLSTDTQYF. CDR3 bases: TGTGCCAGCTATAAGGGACTTAGCACAGATACGCAGTATTTT.

The V call is TRBV7-8, the J call TRBJ2-5; D perhaps matches TRBD2 (5 bases). Trimming removed 2 bases from V and 7 bases from J, with 17 bases in between. Germline loops: CDR1 SGHVS, CDR2 FQNEAQ. CDR3 length: 15 amino acids. As DNA, the CDR3 is TGTGCCAGCAGCTTAACCCAACTGGGAGTTGGGACCCAGTACTTC. Protein sequence: CASSLTQLGVGTQYF.

The chain is built from TRBV4-2 and TRBJ2-1; TRBD1 matches 7 bases. Germline V gene data show CDR1 as LGHNA and CDR2 as YNFKEQ. J gave up 13 bases and V 0 bases, and 3 bases lay outside the gene matches. This CDR3 spans 12 amino acids. The CDR3 DNA reads TGTGCCAGCAGCCAAGACGACAGGGTACAGTTCTTC. Its protein is CASSQDDRVQFF.

This chain uses TRBV19 with TRBJ1-2; no clear D. Germline V CDR1 and CDR2: LNHDA, SQIVND (reference sequence). The CDR3 consists of 13 residues. Deletions cut 6 bases from V and 3 bases from J, with 11 bases between. CDR3 sequence: CASSLSLDYGYTF. CDR3 bases: TGTGCCAGTAGCCTAAGTTTGGACTATGGCTACACCTTC.

The chain employs TRBV19 and TRBJ1-2; the D gene is possibly TRBD1 (6 bases). The V end was cut by 5 bases, the J end by 3 bases, with 16 bases between. The CDR3 sequence is 15 residues long. Per germline, CDR1 LNHDA and CDR2 SQIVND (reference sequence). CDR3 bases: TGTGCCAGTAGTGCCCAAGGGGGTCCCCACTATGGCTACACCTTC. It codes for CASSAQGGPHYGYTF.

This clone occurred once. The V gene is TRBV30, the J gene TRBJ1-3, with D possibly matching TRBD1 (6 bases). The length of the CDR3 is 15 residues. V lost 2 bases to trimming and J lost 4 bases, with 15 bases between them. Germline CDR1 reads GTSNPN; CDR2 reads SVGIG (reference sequence). Here the CDR3 reads CAWSRGGASGNTIYF. The CDR3 DNA follows: TGTGCCTGGAGTCGGGGGGGGGCTTCAGGAAACACCATATATTTT.

This chain joins TRBV6-2 or TRBV6-3 and TRBJ2-1; 7 bases fit TRBD1. The CDR3 covers 13 residues. The germline CDR1 and CDR2 sequences are MNHEY and SVGEGT. J lost 10 bases, V lost 4 bases, and 7 bases had no gene match. CDR3 DNA: TGTGCCAGCAGTTCCCGACAGGGCGGCGAGCAGTTCTTC. Encoded protein: CASSSRQGGEQFF.

The V gene is TRBV6-1, the J gene TRBJ2-3, with D possibly matching TRBD2 (7 bases). This CDR3 spans 17 amino acids. Germline loops: CDR1 MNHNS, CDR2 SASEGT. V shed 1 base and J shed 0 bases, with 14 bases lying between them. The CDR3 coding sequence is TGTGCCAGCAGTGAAGGAAAGGGGGGGTATAGCACAGATACGCAGTATTTT. Amino acids: CASSEGKGGYSTDTQYF.

CDR3 nucleotide sequence: TGTGCCAGCAGCTTAGGCCAGGTACCCGACGAGCAGTACGTC. It encodes CASSLGQVPDEQYV. This sequence joins TRBV13 and TRBJ2-7; D is undetermined. CDR3 length: 14 amino acids. Trimming removed 0 bases at V and 5 bases at J, with 11 bases between. From germline, CDR1 is PRHDT and CDR2 FYEKMQ (reference sequence).